This T cell receptor (beta chain) was observed in a study of graft-versus-host responses after intestinal transplantation (dated by TCRdb to the early 2020s). Regarding the complete study: The transplants that recipients got were multivisceral, liver-intestinal, or isolated intestinal. The cohort enrolled approximately 24 intestinal transplant recipients including one retransplant, and a few patients lacking pretransplant specimens were excluded. Alloreactive clones were identified by sequencing pre-transplant mixed lymphocyte reaction products and comparing these products with unstimulated pre-transplant donor and recipient T cells. All recipients received anti-thymocyte globulin induction followed by maintenance tacrolimus and steroids for roughly 3 years. After intestinal transplantation, graft-versus-host and host-versus-graft alloreactive T cell clones in the graft, circulation and bone marrow were tracked using bulk TCR-beta CDR3 sequencing. Donor T cell macrochimerism was defined as a peak of at least 4% donor T cells among recipient peripheral blood mononuclear cells. Instead of going to the commercial service, samples from three later patients were sequenced in-house on an Illumina MiSeq and processed with MiXCR.

The research as a whole found: Conclusions were limited by the relatively low number and heterogeneity of intestinal transplant patients. GvH clones were detected in recipient bone marrow, and some of these GvH clones were observed earlier in ileal mucosa or blood, consistent with an intestinal mucosal origin. Patients with donor T cell macrochimerism had high GvH to HvG T cell clonal ratios in their allografts. Early after transplant, declines in HvG clones were associated with peak levels of circulating GvH clones.

The library was built by means of the immunoSEQ multiplex PCR assay. High-throughput TCR-beta CDR3 sequencing of genomic DNA from most patients was performed by Adaptive Biotechnologies. Per the authors' processing: Adaptive's ImmunoSEQ software was the source of the TCR sequencing data for 18 patients, while a few other patients were processed with MiXCR and VDJtools. CDR3 nucleotide sequences shared between donor and recipient were removed because their origin could not be assigned. At least 2-fold expansion over unstimulated cells and a minimum CFSE-low frequency of 0.002% (template counts) or 0.001% (read counts) were required for clones to be classified as alloreactive. Clones were considered mappable if detected in sequenced pre-transplant spleen, lymph node, or MLR CFSE-low populations of the donor or recipient. Cumulative frequency of alloreactive clones was calculated as a percentage of all sequences weighted by copy number. Held by TCRdb, this immuneACCESS table contains in-frame sequences only and omits some clones. Under half of the omission traces to an unresolved V gene where checked; the cause of the rest is unknown. V and J calls and clone size are copied from that table; D and trimming were computed from the DNA. Recorded for this sample are some 10,000 clones; approximately 80% of them occurred a single time. The biggest ten clones account for 30% to 45% of the sample.

Measured from the cysteine to the phenylalanine, the CDR3 is 15 residues long. The retained sequence is limited to the CDR3, 45 bases, with the frame set at the first base. From V the trimming removes 0 bases and from J it removes 7 bases, while the gene matches leave 6 bases of the junction unaccounted for. CDR1 is given as SGHDT and CDR2 as YYEEEE, both from the germline V gene. This clone was seen only once. No antigen is known for it. No quality values exist for individual bases; no much larger clone is one base distant. Blood samples were collected up to 4 times in the first month after transplant and then at least monthly when available.

This chain is built from TRBV5-6 and TRBJ2-7; TRBD1 aligns with 11 central bases. The clonotype comes from a human patient who received an intestinal transplant, so some T cells may come from the graft donor. Sample: PBMCs, taken 494 days after intestinal transplant. The DNA is TGTGCCAGCAGCTTGGAGAGGACAGGGGGCTGGGAGCAGTACTTC. Its translation reads: CASSLERTGGWEQYF.